This section outlines one T cell receptor (beta chain) sequence together with its context. This sample was included in a study of tumor-infiltrating lymphocytes in oesophageal squamous cell carcinoma. TCRdb itself ran the PCR reads through MiXCR, one entry per CDR3 protein. This sample has about 13,000 distinct CDR3 sequences, with roughly half found just once. CDR3 size: 14 residues. The V gene's germline CDR1 is SGHTA and CDR2 FQGNSA. The V gene end was trimmed by 5 bases and the J gene end by 1 base; junction bases not matched to a gene: 5. This chain connects TRBV7-2 to TRBJ2-7; 7 positions match TRBD2. This clonotype originated in a female donor with esophageal squamous cell carcinoma. Specimen: blood. CDR3 residues: CASSPWTSSYEQYF. The CDR3 coding sequence is TGTGCCAGCAGCCCCTGGACTAGTTCCTACGAGCAGTACTTC.